This TCR beta chain was observed in a study of T cell responses to AZD1222 COVID-19 vaccine. Clones were sequenced by immunoSEQ multiplex PCR, and TCRdb holds only the in-frame ones, with some missing. The sample consists of roughly 120,000 clones, 88% of them appearing once. Study-level results: Among vaccine-associated CD4 TCRs, coverage spanned spike, with dominance at 160-218 and 743-854. Among the donors, most were white British and more were female, and clonal diversity was possibly underestimated. Increased Spike-specific TCR breadth and depth were observed after two AZD1222 doses. At study baseline, merely roughly 6 AZD1222 recipients were seropositive.

On this clone itself: Its antigen remains unidentified.

The CDR3 has 12 amino acids. Germline V gene data show CDR1 as LNHDA and CDR2 as SQIVND (reference sequence). V gave up 10 bases and J gave up 0 bases, with 9 bases separating them. The sequences come from peripheral blood, collected on day 0 of MenACWY control vaccination. The source of this sequence is an adult in good health. The chain carries TRBV19 and TRBJ1-2, with D unclear. CDR3 region: CATRGPNYGYTF. CDR3 bases: TGTGCCACCAGAGGGCCTAACTATGGCTACACCTTC.